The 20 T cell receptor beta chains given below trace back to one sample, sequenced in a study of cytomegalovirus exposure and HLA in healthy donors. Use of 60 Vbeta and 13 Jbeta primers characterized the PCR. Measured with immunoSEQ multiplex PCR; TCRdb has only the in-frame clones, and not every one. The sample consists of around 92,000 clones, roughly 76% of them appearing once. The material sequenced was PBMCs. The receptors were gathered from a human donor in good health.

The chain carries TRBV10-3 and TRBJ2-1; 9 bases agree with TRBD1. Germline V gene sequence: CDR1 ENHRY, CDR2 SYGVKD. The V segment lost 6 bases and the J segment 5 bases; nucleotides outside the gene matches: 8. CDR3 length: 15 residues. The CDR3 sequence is CAIRAEDRGNNEQFF. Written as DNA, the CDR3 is TGTGCCATCAGGGCTGAGGACAGGGGTAACAATGAGCAGTTCTTC.

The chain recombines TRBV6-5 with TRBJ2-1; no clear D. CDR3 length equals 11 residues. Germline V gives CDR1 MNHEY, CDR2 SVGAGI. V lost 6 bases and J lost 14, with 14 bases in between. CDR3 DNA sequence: TGTGCCAGCAGACGTACAGACGTGGAGTTCTTC. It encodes CASRRTDVEFF.

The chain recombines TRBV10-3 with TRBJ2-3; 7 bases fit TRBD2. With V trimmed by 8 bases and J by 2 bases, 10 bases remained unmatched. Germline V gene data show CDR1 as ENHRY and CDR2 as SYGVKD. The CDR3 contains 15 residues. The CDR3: CAIGGISGFTDTQYF. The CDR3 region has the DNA TGTGCCATCGGGGGTATTAGCGGGTTCACAGATACGCAGTATTTT.

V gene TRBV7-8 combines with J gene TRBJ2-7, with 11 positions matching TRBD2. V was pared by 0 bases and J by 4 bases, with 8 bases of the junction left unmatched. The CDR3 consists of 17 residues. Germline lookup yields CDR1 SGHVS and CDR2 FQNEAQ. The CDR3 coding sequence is TGTGCCAGCAGCTTAGCTATAGCGGGGGGGCATACGTACGAGCAGTACTTC. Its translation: CASSLAIAGGHTYEQYF.

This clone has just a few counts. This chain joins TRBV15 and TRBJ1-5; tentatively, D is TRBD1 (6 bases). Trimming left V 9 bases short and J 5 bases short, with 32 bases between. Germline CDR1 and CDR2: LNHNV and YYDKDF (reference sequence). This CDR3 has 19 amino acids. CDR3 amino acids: CATGGGLGTLGGGDQPQHF. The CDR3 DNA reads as TGTGCCACGGGGGGGGGCCTCGGGACCCTGGGGGGCGGGGATCAGCCCCAGCATTTT.

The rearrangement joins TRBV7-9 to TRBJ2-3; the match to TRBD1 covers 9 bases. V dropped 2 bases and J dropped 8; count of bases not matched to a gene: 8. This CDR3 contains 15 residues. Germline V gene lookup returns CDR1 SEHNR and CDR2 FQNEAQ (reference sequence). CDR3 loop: CASSLSGTGSRTQYF. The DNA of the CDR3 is TGTGCCAGCAGCTTAAGCGGGACAGGGTCTCGTACGCAGTATTTT.

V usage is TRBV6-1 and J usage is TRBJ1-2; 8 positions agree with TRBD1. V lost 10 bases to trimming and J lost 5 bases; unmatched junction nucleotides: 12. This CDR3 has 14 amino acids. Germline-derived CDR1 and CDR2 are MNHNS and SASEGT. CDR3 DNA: TGTGCCATCGAGGACAGGGCGGTAGGGTATGGCTACACCTTC. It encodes CAIEDRAVGYGYTF.

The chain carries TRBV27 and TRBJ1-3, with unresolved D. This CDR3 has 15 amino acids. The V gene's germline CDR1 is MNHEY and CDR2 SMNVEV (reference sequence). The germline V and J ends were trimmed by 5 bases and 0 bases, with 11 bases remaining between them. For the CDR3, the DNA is TGTGCCAGCAGTCCACGGTGGAGCTCTGGAAACACCATATATTTT. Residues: CASSPRWSSGNTIYF.

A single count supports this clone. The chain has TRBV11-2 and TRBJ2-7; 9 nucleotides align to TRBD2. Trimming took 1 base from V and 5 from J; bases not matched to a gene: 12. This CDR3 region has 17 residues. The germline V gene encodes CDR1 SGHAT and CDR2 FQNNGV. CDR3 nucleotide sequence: TGTGCCAGCAGCTTAGGCTATAGGGGCGGGAGGGCCAACGAGCAGTACTTC. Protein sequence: CASSLGYRGGRANEQYF.

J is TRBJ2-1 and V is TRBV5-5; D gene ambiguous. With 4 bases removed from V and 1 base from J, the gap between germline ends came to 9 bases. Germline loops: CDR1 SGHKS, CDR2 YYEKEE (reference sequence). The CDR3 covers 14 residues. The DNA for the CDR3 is TGTGCCAGCAGCGCCGGTAGATCCTACAATGAGCAGTTCTTC. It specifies CASSAGRSYNEQFF.

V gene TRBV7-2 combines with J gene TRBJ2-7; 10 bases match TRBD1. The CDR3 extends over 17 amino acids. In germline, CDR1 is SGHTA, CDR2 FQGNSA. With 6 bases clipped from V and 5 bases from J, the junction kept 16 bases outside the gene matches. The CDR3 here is CASRSFRDRGVRDEQYF. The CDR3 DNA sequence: TGTGCCAGCAGGTCGTTCCGGGACAGGGGCGTTCGGGACGAGCAGTACTTC.

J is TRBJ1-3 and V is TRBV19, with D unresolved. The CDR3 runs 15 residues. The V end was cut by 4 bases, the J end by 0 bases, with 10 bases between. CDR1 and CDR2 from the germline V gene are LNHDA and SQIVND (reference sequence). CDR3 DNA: TGTGCCAGTAGTAGCCAAGGAGCCTCTGGAAACACCATATATTTT. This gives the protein CASSSQGASGNTIYF. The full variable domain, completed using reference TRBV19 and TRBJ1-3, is DGGITQSPKYLFRKEGQNVTLSCEQNLNHDAMYWYRQDPGQGLRLIYYSQIVNDFQKGDIAEGYSVSREKKESFPLTVTSAQKNPTAFYLCASSSQGASGNTIYFGEGSWLTVV.

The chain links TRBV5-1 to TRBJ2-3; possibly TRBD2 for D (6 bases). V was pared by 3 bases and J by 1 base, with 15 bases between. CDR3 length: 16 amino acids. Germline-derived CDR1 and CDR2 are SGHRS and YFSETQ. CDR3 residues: CASSSHTTGGTDTQYF. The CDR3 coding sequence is TGCGCCAGCAGCTCACATACCACGGGGGGCACAGATACGCAGTATTTT. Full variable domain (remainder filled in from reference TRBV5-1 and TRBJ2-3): KAGVTQTPRYLIKTRGQQVTLSCSPISGHRSVSWYQQTPGQGLQFLFEYFSETQRNKGNFPGRFSGRQFSNSRSEMNVSTLELGDSALYLCASSSHTTGGTDTQYFGPGTRLTVL.

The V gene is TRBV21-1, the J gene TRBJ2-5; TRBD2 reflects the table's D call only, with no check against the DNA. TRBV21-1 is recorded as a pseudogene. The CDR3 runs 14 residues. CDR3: CASSNAERQETQYF. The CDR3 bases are TGTGCCAGCAGCAATGCGGAGAGGCAAGAGACCCAGTACTTC.

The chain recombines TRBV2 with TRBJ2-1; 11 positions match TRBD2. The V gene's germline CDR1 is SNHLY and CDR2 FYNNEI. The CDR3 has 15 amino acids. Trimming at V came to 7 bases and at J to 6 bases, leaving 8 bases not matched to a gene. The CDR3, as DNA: TGTGCCAGCACCCTATTAACTAGCGGGAGCAATGAGCAGTTCTTC. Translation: CASTLLTSGSNEQFF. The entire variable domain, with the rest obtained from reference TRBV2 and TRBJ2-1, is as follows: EPEVTQTPSHQVTQMGQEVILRCVPISNHLYFYWYRQILGQKVEFLVSFYNNEISEKSEIFDDQFSVERPDGSNFTLKIRSTKLEDSAMYFCASTLLTSGSNEQFFGPGTRLTVL.

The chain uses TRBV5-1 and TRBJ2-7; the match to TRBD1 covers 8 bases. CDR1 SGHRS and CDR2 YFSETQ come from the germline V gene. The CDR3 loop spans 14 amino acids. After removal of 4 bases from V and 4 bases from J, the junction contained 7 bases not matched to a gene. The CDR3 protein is CASSIGQGRYEQYF. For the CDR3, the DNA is TGCGCCAGCAGCATTGGACAGGGACGGTACGAGCAGTACTTC.

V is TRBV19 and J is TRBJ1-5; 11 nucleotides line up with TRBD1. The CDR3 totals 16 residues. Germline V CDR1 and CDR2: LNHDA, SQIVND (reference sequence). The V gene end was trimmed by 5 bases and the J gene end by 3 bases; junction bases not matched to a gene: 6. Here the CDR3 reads CASSYRDRGTNQPQHF. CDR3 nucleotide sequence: TGTGCCAGTAGTTACCGGGACAGGGGGACCAATCAGCCCCAGCATTTT.

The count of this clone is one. The CDR3 loop reads CAYTGVNEKLFF. The CDR3 bases are TGTGCCTATACAGGGGTTAATGAAAAACTGTTTTTT. The V and J genes are TRBV30 and TRBJ1-4, with 7 bases that match TRBD1. The CDR3 loop spans 12 amino acids. The germline CDR1 and CDR2 sequences are GTSNPN and SVGIG (reference sequence). Trimming removed 7 bases from V and 4 bases from J; junction bases left unmatched: 3.

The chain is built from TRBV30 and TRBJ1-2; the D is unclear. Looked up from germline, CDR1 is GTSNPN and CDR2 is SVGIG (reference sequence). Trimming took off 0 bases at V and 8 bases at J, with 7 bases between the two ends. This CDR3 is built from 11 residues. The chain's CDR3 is CAWSVLYGYTF. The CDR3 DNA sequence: TGTGCCTGGAGTGTACTCTACGGCTACACCTTC.

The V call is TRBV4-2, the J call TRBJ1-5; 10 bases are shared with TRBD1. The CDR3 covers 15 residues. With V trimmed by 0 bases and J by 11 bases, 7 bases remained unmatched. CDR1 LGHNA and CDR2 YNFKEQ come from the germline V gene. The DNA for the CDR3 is TGTGCCAGCAGCCAAGACCCCGGACAGGGGGGCTCCCAGCATTTT. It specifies CASSQDPGQGGSQHF.